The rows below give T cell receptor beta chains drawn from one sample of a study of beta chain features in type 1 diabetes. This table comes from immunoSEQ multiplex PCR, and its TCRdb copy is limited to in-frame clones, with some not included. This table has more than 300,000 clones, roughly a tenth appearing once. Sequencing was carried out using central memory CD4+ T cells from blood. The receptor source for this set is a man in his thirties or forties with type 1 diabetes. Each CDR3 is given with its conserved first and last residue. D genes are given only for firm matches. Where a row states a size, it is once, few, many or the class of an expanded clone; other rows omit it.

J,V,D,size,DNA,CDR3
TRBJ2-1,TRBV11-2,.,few,TGTGCCAGCAGCCACCGGGACGAAGAAGGGTTCTTC,CASSHRDEEGFF
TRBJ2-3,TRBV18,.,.,TGTGCCAGCTCACCAATAGACGGATCGGATACGCAGTATTTT,CASSPIDGSDTQYF
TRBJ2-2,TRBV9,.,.,TGTGCCAGCAGCCCCTCTACAGGGACCGGGGAGCTGTTTTTT,CASSPSTGTGELFF
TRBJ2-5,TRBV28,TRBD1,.,TGTGCCAGCAGTTCTCCGGGACAGGGAGGGAGAGAGACCCAGTACTTC,CASSSPGQGGRETQYF
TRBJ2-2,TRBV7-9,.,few,TGTGCCAGCAGTTTCGGTCCCGAGCGGAACACCGGGGAGCTGTTTTTT,CASSFGPERNTGELFF
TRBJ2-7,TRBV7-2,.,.,TGTGCCAGCAGCTTAGAGTTCGGGGGATTATACGAGCAGTACTTC,CASSLEFGGLYEQYF
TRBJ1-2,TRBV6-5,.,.,TGTGCCCAGCTAGAGCGTTGCTATGGCTACACCTTC,CAQLERCYGYTF
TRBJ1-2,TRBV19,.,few,TGTGCCAGTACCCCATTCTACGGGGCGCACTATGGCTACACCTTC,CASTPFYGAHYGYTF
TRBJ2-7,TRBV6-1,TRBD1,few,TGTGCCAGCGGGCCCACCGGGACAGGGACCTACGAGCAGTACTTC,CASGPTGTGTYEQYF
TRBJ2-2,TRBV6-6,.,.,TGTGCCAGCAGTTACATGGGGGGCAACACCGGGGAGCTGTTTTTT,CASSYMGGNTGELFF
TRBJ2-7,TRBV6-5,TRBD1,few,TGTGCCAGCAGTTTACGGGGACAGGGCGAGCAGTACTTC,CASSLRGQGEQYF
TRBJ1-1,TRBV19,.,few,TGTGCCAGTAGTATAGACGCACAGGGCGCTGAAGCTTTCTTT,CASSIDAQGAEAFF
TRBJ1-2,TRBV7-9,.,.,TGTGCCAGCAGCTTAGCGACCCGGGCTAACTATGGCTACACCTTC,CASSLATRANYGYTF
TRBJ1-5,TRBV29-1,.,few,TGCAGCGTTGCTATGGGTGATGGCAATCAGCCCCAGCATTTT,CSVAMGDGNQPQHF
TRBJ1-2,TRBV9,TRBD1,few,TGTGCCAGCAGCGTAGAGACAGGGGGCTATGGCTACACCTTC,CASSVETGGYGYTF
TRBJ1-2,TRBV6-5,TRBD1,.,TGTGCCAGCAGGGGACAGGGAGTAAACTATGGCTACACCTTC,CASRGQGVNYGYTF
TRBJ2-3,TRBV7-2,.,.,TGTGCCAGCAGCTTTTTGAGCGGTTTCACAGATACGCAGTATTTT,CASSFLSGFTDTQYF
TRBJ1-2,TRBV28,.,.,TGTGCCAGCGAACAGAGAAGATATGGCTACACCTTC,CASEQRRYGYTF
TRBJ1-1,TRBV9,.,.,TGTGCCAGCAGCGTAGAAGCTTCCTGGAACACTGAAGCTTTCTTT,CASSVEASWNTEAFF
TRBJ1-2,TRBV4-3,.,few,TGCGCCAGCAGCCAAGATGAAGGGGGATTGAGAGGCTACACCTTC,CASSQDEGGLRGYTF
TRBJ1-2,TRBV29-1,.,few,TGCAGCGTTGATTCTGCATTTGCCGGCTACACCTTC,CSVDSAFAGYTF
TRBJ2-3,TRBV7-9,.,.,TGTGCCAGCAGCCCGCCTTCTAGCACAGATACGCAGTATTTT,CASSPPSSTDTQYF
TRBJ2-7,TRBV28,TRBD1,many,TGTGCCAGCAGTTCCGGGACAGGCTCCTACGAGCAGTACTTC,CASSSGTGSYEQYF
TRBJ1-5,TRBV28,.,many,TGTGCCATCACCTTCGGGCTGGAGAGCAATCAGCCCCAGCATTTT,CAITFGLESNQPQHF
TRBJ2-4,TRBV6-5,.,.,TGTGCCAGCAGTTCCATGACCTCATTAGCCAAAAACATTCAGTACTTC,CASSSMTSLAKNIQYF
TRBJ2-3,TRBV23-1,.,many,TGCGCCAGCATGGAGGCAGCTAGCACAGATACGCAGTATTTT,CASMEAASTDTQYF
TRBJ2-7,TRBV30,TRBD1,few,TGTGCCTGGACCGAGGACAGGGACGGCGAGCAGTACTTC,CAWTEDRDGEQYF
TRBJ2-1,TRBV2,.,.,TGTGCCGGCGCTTCCTCGGGACCCAATGAGCAGTTCTTC,CAGASSGPNEQFF
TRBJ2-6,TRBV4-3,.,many,TGCGCCAGCAGCTCGCAGAGCTCTGGGGCCAACGTCCTGACTTTC,CASSSQSSGANVLTF